A selection of T cell receptor beta chains follows, all from one sample in a study of blood T cell repertoires in COVID-19. Profiling relied on immunoSEQ multiplex PCR, and the TCRdb table lists in-frame clones only, not all of them. The sample lists about 49,000 clones, roughly 84% occurring once. Sequencing was performed on peripheral blood. The receptors derive from a human donor in a cohort sampled during active COVID-19. CDR3s include the opening cysteine and the closing phenylalanine or tryptophan. The D gene is left open where the match is weak.

V gene: TRBV28
D gene: TRBD1
J gene: TRBJ1-6
CDR3 protein: CASSSRDSMIYNSPLHF

V gene: TRBV29-1
D gene: .
J gene: TRBJ2-7
CDR3 protein: CSVLGTSRGSYEQYF

V gene: TRBV6-1
D gene: TRBD1
J gene: TRBJ1-6
CDR3 protein: CASSEFRTGDFSYNSPLHF

V gene: TRBV10-3
D gene: .
J gene: TRBJ1-1
CDR3 protein: CAISERGGDTEAFF

V gene: TRBV5-1
D gene: .
J gene: TRBJ1-6
CDR3 protein: CASSLVAVYNSPLHF

V gene: TRBV12-3/TRBV12-4
D gene: .
J gene: TRBJ2-7
CDR3 protein: CASSRGGSYEQYF

V gene: TRBV19
D gene: .
J gene: TRBJ1-5
CDR3 protein: CASSKRDSNQPQHF

V gene: TRBV18
D gene: .
J gene: TRBJ1-2
CDR3 protein: CASSPPGGMGYGYTF

V gene: TRBV5-1
D gene: TRBD1
J gene: TRBJ2-4
CDR3 protein: CASSPAWDRGRRNIQYF

V gene: TRBV19
D gene: TRBD1
J gene: TRBJ2-7
CDR3 protein: CASRPPRGQGSNEQYF

V gene: TRBV3-1/TRBV3-2
D gene: .
J gene: TRBJ2-7
CDR3 protein: CASSQGGTSYEQYF

V gene: TRBV5-1
D gene: TRBD1
J gene: TRBJ1-2
CDR3 protein: CASSSNGQGYGYTF

V gene: TRBV3-1/TRBV3-2
D gene: .
J gene: TRBJ2-7
CDR3 protein: CASSQDPDRVSYEQYF

V gene: TRBV28
D gene: TRBD1
J gene: TRBJ2-7
CDR3 protein: CASRTILVGQGDTKQYF

V gene: TRBV11-2
D gene: .
J gene: TRBJ1-2
CDR3 protein: CASSLAQAHGYTF

V gene: TRBV6-2/TRBV6-3
D gene: .
J gene: TRBJ1-5
CDR3 protein: CASSYWVGSGDNQPQHF

V gene: TRBV5-1
D gene: .
J gene: TRBJ2-3
CDR3 protein: CASSLAGTPNTDTQYF

V gene: TRBV6-4
D gene: .
J gene: TRBJ2-3
CDR3 protein: CASSEDRNTDTQYF

V gene: TRBV27
D gene: TRBD2
J gene: TRBJ2-7
CDR3 protein: CASSLALAGAYEQYF

V gene: TRBV11-2
D gene: .
J gene: TRBJ2-2
CDR3 protein: CASSSWTNANTGELFF

V gene: TRBV19
D gene: .
J gene: TRBJ1-5
CDR3 protein: CASSIDGRGPSNQPQHF

V gene: TRBV4-3
D gene: TRBD2
J gene: TRBJ2-7
CDR3 protein: CASSQAHGRGGYEQYF

V gene: TRBV29-1
D gene: TRBD1
J gene: TRBJ1-2
CDR3 protein: CSVVRQGAEYGYTF

V gene: TRBV19
D gene: TRBD2
J gene: TRBJ2-2
CDR3 protein: CASIGTSGTGELFF

V gene: TRBV24-1
D gene: .
J gene: TRBJ2-3
CDR3 protein: CATSDPGTRTDTQYF

V gene: TRBV28
D gene: .
J gene: TRBJ2-7
CDR3 protein: CASSPILYRVSYEQYF

V gene: TRBV28
D gene: TRBD2
J gene: TRBJ2-3
CDR3 protein: CASSIGWTSGGTDTQYF

V gene: TRBV30
D gene: TRBD2
J gene: TRBJ2-4
CDR3 protein: CAWRAGTSGRRNGIQYF

V gene: TRBV7-3
D gene: TRBD2
J gene: TRBJ2-7
CDR3 protein: CASSLRGGNSYEQYF

V gene: TRBV4-1
D gene: .
J gene: TRBJ1-4
CDR3 protein: CASSQERGEKLFF

V gene: TRBV6-5
D gene: .
J gene: TRBJ1-5
CDR3 protein: CASSSSGQSNQPQHF

V gene: TRBV4-3
D gene: .
J gene: TRBJ1-1
CDR3 protein: CASSQDPRGKMNTEAFF

V gene: TRBV6-2/TRBV6-3
D gene: .
J gene: TRBJ1-5
CDR3 protein: CASSYSGGSNQPQHF

V gene: TRBV9
D gene: .
J gene: TRBJ2-3
CDR3 protein: CASSVDYLDTQYF

V gene: TRBV7-9
D gene: TRBD2
J gene: TRBJ2-1
CDR3 protein: CASSCDRLAGVKNEQFF

V gene: TRBV27
D gene: .
J gene: TRBJ2-7
CDR3 protein: CASRRAGDYEQYF

V gene: TRBV30
D gene: .
J gene: TRBJ1-5
CDR3 protein: CAWDGGTNQPQHF

V gene: TRBV7-9
D gene: .
J gene: TRBJ1-1
CDR3 protein: CASSLADSEAFF

V gene: TRBV2
D gene: .
J gene: TRBJ1-2
CDR3 protein: CASSGENYGYTF

V gene: TRBV5-1
D gene: .
J gene: TRBJ2-7
CDR3 protein: CASSLALTGRSYEQYF

V gene: TRBV6-2/TRBV6-3
D gene: TRBD2
J gene: TRBJ2-3
CDR3 protein: CASSYGAGRSTDTQYF

V gene: TRBV19
D gene: .
J gene: TRBJ1-5
CDR3 protein: CASRPGGQPQHF

V gene: TRBV28
D gene: .
J gene: TRBJ2-7
CDR3 protein: CASTSLPSYEQYF

V gene: TRBV28
D gene: .
J gene: TRBJ2-2
CDR3 protein: CATPSANTGELFF

V gene: TRBV27
D gene: .
J gene: TRBJ2-5
CDR3 protein: CASRSDNQETQYF

V gene: TRBV9
D gene: TRBD1
J gene: TRBJ1-6
CDR3 protein: CASSMGQGIGSYNSPLHF

V gene: TRBV5-1
D gene: .
J gene: TRBJ2-7
CDR3 protein: CASSWRTALEQYF

V gene: TRBV2
D gene: .
J gene: TRBJ2-7
CDR3 protein: CASRRQSYEQYF